This entry features one TCR beta chain sequence. What it binds is not known. The sample belongs to a study of OX40 agonist ivuxolimab in advanced cancers. Study in general: Hepatocellular carcinoma, melanoma, renal cell or head and neck cancer affected the dose-escalation patients. Prior anti-PD-1, anti-PD-L1 or anti-CTLA-4 therapy did not bar entry, and approximately 40% had some. Overall study findings and caveats: Averaged across samples, CD8+ T cells carried more expanded clones than CD4+ did.

Patients were ruled out by autoimmune disease history or systemic immunosuppression. The assay was immunoSEQ multiplex PCR, and TCRdb's table has in-frame clones only and misses some. The sample lists under 25,000 clones, 84% occurring once. V was cut by 3 bases and J by 2 bases, with 13 bases left in between. From germline, CDR1 is LNHDA and CDR2 SQIVND (reference sequence). This CDR3 comprises 15 residues. This clonotype originated in an adult with an advanced solid tumor such as melanoma, head and neck, liver or kidney cancer. This rearrangement joins TRBV19 to TRBJ2-5; D is perhaps TRBD2 (5 bases). The source was CD4+ or CD8+ T cells sorted from blood, collected in a trial of the OX40 agonist ivuxolimab. CDR3 sequence: CASSISAGKQETQYF. In DNA form, the CDR3 reads TGTGCCAGTAGTATTTCCGCCGGGAAACAAGAGACCCAGTACTTC.